This section outlines one T cell receptor beta chain sequence together with its context. The sample originates from a study of T cell changes during pregnancy in multiple sclerosis. Produced via immunoSEQ multiplex PCR; TCRdb's table is partial and in-frame only. Of approximately 110,000 clones in the sample, around nine tenths were seen once. This specimen consisted of peripheral blood, obtained in the third trimester of pregnancy. The sequence came from a female donor with multiple sclerosis, enrolled in a pregnancy study.

The CDR3, as DNA: TGTGCCAGCAGCTTAAAAGGACCCATGAGCGGAGAGACCCAGTACTTC. Translation: CASSLKGPMSGETQYF. The rearrangement uses TRBV7-3 and TRBJ2-5, with TRBD2 as a possible D gene (5 bases). The V end was cut by 1 base, the J end by 4 bases, with 16 bases between. This CDR3 has 16 amino acids. CDR1 and CDR2 from the germline V gene are SGHTA and FQGTGA.